The T cell receptor (beta chain) described here comes from a study of cytomegalovirus exposure and HLA in healthy donors. TCRdb's copy holds only in-frame clones and misses some; the assay was immunoSEQ multiplex PCR. The sample consists of around 230,000 clones, 75% to 90% of them appearing once. The CDR3 covers 15 residues. With 2 bases removed from V and 4 bases from J, the gap between germline ends came to 15 bases. Germline CDR1 MNHEY, CDR2 SVGAGI. Sequencing used PBMCs. The rearrangement joins TRBV6-5 to TRBJ2-7; tentatively, D is TRBD1 (6 bases). This sequence was found in a young woman in good health and CMV-seropositive. CDR3 nucleotide sequence: TGTGCCAGCAGTTACGTCGCAGGGGAATCATACGAGCAGTACTTC. Its protein product is CASSYVAGESYEQYF.